This T cell receptor beta chain was obtained from a study of CD8 T cells in Susac syndrome. When the RNA was reverse transcribed, random hexamers were used with an input of roughly 0.45 to 1 ug. Amplification of the TCR beta CDR3 was carried out by immunoSEQ multiplex PCR, which spanned a total of 54 Vbeta and 13 Jbeta segments. TCRdb re-called the immunoSEQ multiplex PCR reads through MiXCR, storing one row per CDR3 protein. The repertoire holds 92,000 or so distinct CDR3 sequences, with 95% to 96% as singletons. The CDR3 runs 15 residues. The V end was cut by 0 bases, the J end by 4 bases, with 10 bases between. The germline V gene encodes CDR1 DFQATT and CDR2 SNEGSKA (reference sequence).

The TCR was taken from a human donor with Susac syndrome. Sequencing was done on a sample of CD8+ T cells from PBMCs. The chain carries TRBV20-1 and TRBJ1-6, with D possibly being TRBD1 (5 bases). In DNA, the CDR3 is TGCAGTGCTAGAGAAAGCGGGGGTTATAATTCACCCCTCCACTTT. Protein: CSARESGGYNSPLHF.